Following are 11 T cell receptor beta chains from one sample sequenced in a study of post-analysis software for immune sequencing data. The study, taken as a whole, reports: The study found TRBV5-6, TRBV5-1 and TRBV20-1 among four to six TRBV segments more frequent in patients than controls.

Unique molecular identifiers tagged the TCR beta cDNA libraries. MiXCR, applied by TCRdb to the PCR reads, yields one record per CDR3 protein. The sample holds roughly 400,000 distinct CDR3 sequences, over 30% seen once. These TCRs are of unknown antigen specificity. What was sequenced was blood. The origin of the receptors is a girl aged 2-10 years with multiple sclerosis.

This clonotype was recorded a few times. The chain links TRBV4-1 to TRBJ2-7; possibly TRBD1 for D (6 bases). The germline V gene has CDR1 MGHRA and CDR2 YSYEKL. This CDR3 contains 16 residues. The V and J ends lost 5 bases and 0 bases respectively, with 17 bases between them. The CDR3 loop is CASSARDNPYSYEQYF. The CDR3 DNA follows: TGCGCCAGCAGCGCTCGGGACAACCCCTACTCCTACGAGCAGTACTTC.

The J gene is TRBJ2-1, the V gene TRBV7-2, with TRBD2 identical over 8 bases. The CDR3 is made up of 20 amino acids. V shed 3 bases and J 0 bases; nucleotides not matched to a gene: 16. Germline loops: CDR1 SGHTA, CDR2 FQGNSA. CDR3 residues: CASSFSASGWKGSSYNEQFF. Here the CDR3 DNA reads TGTGCCAGCAGCTTTTCGGCTAGCGGGTGGAAAGGGAGCTCCTACAATGAGCAGTTCTTC.

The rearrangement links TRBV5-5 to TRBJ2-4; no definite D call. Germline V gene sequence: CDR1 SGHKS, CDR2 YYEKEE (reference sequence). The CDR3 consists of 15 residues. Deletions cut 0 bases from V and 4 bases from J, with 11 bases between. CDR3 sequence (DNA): TGTGCCAGCAGCTTGGAAAAGGCAGTTAAAAACATTCAGTACTTC. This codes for CASSLEKAVKNIQYF. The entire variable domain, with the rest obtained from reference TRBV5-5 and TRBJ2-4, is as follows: DAGVTQSPTHLIKTRGQQVTLRCSPISGHKSVSWYQQVLGQGPQFIFQYYEKEERGRGNFPDRFSARQFPNYSSELNVNALLLGDSALYLCASSLEKAVKNIQYFGAGTRLSVL.

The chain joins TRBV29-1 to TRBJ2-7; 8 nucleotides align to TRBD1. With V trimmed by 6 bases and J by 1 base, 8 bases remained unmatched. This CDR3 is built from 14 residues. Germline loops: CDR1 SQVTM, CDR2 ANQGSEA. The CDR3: CSVTGDRPSYEQYF. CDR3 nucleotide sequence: TGCAGCGTGACGGGGGACAGGCCATCCTACGAGCAGTACTTC.

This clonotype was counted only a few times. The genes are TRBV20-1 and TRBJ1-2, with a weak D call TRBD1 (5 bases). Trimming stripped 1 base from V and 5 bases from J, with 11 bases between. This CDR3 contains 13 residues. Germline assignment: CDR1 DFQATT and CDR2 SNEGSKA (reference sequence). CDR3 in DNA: TGCAGTGCTAGAGGCTACAGGATATATGGCTACACCTTC. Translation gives CSARGYRIYGYTF.

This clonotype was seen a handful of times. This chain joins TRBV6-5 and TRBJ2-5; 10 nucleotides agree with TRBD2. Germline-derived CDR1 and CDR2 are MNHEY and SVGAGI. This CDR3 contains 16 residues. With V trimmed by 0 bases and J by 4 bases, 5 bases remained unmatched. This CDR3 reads CASSYSSLAGVETQYF. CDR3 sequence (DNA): TGTGCCAGCAGTTACTCGTCGCTAGCGGGAGTAGAGACCCAGTACTTC.

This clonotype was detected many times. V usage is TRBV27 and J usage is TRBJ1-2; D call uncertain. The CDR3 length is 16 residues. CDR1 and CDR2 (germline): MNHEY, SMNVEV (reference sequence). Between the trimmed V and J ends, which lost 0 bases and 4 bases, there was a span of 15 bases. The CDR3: CASSLSLSTERYGYTF. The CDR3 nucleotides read TGTGCCAGCAGTTTATCTTTGTCGACGGAGCGCTATGGCTACACCTTC.

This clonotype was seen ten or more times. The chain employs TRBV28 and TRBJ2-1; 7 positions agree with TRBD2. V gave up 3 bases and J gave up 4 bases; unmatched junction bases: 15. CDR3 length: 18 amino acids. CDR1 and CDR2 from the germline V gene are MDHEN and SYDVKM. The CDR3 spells CASSFSGPGGQSYNEQFF. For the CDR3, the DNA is TGTGCCAGCAGTTTTTCAGGGCCGGGAGGCCAGAGTTACAATGAGCAGTTCTTC.

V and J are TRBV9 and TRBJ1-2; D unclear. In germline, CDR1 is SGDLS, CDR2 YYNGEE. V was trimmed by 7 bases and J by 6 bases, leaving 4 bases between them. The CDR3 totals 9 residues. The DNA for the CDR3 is TGTGCCAGCGAGCATGGCTACACCTTC. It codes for CASEHGYTF.

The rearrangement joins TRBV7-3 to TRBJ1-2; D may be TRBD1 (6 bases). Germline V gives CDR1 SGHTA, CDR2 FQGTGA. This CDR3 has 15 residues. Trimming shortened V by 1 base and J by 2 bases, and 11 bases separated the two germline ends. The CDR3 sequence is CASSLRGGQNYGYTF. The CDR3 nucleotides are TGTGCCAGCAGCTTAAGGGGGGGGCAGAACTATGGCTACACCTTC.

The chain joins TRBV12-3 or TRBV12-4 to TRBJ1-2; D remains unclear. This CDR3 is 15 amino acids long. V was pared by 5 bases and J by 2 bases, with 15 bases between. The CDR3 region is CASSPWAGANYGYTF. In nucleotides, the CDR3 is TGTGCCAGCAGTCCGTGGGCAGGCGCGAACTATGGCTACACCTTC.